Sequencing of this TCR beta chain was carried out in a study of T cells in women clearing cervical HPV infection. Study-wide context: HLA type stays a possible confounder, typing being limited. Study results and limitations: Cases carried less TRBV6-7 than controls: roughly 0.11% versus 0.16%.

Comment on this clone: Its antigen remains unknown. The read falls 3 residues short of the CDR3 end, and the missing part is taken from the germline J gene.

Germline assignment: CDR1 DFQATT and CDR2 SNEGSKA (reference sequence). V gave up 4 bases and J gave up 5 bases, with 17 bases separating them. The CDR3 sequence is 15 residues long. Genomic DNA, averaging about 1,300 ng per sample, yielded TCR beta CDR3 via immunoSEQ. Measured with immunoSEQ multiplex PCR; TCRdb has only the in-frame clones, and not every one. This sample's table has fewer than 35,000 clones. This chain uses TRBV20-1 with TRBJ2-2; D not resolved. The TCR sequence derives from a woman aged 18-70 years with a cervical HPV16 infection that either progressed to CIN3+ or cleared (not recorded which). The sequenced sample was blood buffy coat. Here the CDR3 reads CSAKTPRVRTGELFF. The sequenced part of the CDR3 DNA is TGCAGTGCTAAAACCCCCCGGGTCCGGACCGGGGAG.